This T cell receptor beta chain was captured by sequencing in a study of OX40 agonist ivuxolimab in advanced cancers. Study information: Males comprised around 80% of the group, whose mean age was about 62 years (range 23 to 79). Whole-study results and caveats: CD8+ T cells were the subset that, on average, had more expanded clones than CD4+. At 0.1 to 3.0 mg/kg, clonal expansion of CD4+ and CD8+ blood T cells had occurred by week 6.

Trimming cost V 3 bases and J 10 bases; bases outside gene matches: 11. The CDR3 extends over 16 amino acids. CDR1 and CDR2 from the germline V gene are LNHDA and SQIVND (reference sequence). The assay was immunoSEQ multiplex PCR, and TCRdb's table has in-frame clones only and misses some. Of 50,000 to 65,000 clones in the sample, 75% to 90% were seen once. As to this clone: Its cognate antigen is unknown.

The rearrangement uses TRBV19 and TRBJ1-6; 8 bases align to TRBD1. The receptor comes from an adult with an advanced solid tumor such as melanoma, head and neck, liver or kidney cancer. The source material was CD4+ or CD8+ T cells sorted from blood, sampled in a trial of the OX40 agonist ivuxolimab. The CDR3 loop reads CASSIRTGQDGSPLHF. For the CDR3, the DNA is TGTGCCAGTAGTATCAGGACAGGGCAAGATGGCTCACCCCTCCACTTT.